The subject of this entry is one TCR beta chain. The antigen is undetermined. Germline V lookup: CDR1 DFQATT, CDR2 SNEGSKA (reference sequence). V gave up 4 bases and J gave up 11 bases, with 17 bases separating them. The CDR3 contains 12 residues. These data are taken from a study of T-cell memory formation after mild COVID-19. The wider study: TCR clustering was largely donor specific. The study, taken as a whole, reports: There was no confirmation that second-wave clones peaking on day 37 were SARS-CoV-2 specific. Among CD4+ contracting clones, most were CM and EM, and CD8+ ones EMRA.

Constant-segment primers served in 5'RACE that generated TCR alpha and TCR beta cDNA libraries bearing sample barcodes and UMIs. TCRdb passed the 5' RACE reads through MiXCR, listing each CDR3 protein once. The sample consists of roughly 130,000 distinct CDR3 sequences, roughly 6% of them appearing once. This receptor was taken from an adult woman who had mild COVID-19 (a few samples of this study predate the infection). Cell type and time point are not known. Sequences were obtained from PBMCs or a T cell subset sorted from them (not recorded which). The chain is built from TRBV20-1 and TRBJ1-1; D is uncertain. CDR3 in amino acids: CSAISPTKGAFF. The CDR3 coding sequence is TGCAGTGCTATCTCGCCCACCAAAGGGGCTTTCTTT.